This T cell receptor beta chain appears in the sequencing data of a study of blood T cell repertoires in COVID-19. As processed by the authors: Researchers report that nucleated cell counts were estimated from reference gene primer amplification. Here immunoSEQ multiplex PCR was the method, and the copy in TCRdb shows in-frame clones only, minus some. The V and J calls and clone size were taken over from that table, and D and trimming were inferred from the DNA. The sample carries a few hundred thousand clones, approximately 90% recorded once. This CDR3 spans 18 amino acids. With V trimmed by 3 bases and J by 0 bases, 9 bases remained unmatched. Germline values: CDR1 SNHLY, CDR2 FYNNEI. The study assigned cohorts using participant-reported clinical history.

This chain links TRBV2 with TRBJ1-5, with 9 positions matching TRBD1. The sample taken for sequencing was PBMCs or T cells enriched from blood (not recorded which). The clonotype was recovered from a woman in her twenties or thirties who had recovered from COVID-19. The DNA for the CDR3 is TGTGCCAGCAGTGACCCGGGACAGGGAATAGGTAGCAATCAGCCCCAGCATTTT. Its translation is CASSDPGQGIGSNQPQHF. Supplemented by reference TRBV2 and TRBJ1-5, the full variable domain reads EPEVTQTPSHQVTQMGQEVILRCVPISNHLYFYWYRQILGQKVEFLVSFYNNEISEKSEIFDDQFSVERPDGSNFTLKIRSTKLEDSAMYFCASSDPGQGIGSNQPQHFGDGTRLSIL.